The 5 T cell receptor beta chains listed next were all sequenced from one sample in a study of T cells expressing NK-cell markers. TCRdb reanalyzed the 5' RACE reads, giving one entry per CDR3 protein sequence and no DNA. Recorded for this sample: 400,000 to 450,000 distinct CDR3 sequences. The sample comprised blood T cells: a sorted CD56 or NKG2C T cell subset, CD4+ or CD8+ T cells, or bulk PBMC T cells (not recorded which). The source is a woman aged 18 to 75 in good health.

The gene calls are TRBV7-2 and TRBJ2-1; with no DNA, the TCRdb D assignment of TRBD2 cannot be verified. The CDR3 sequence is 15 residues long. Germline CDR1 SGHTA, CDR2 FQGNSA. CDR3: CASRSSGTSYNEQFF.

V gene TRBV7-7 combines with J gene TRBJ2-1; the TCRdb call, TRBD1, lacks DNA for checking. Germline assignment: CDR1 SSHAT and CDR2 FNYEAQ (reference sequence). The CDR3 covers 15 residues. CDR3 in amino acids: CASSATGGSYNERFF.

V and J are TRBV20-1 and TRBJ1-2; the D call of TRBD1 rests on TCRdb alone, since no DNA is present to check it. CDR3 length: 15 amino acids. Germline CDR1 reads DFQATT; CDR2 reads SNEGSKA (reference sequence). This chain's CDR3 is CSAPGQGRIGVGYTF.

The V call is TRBV10-3, the J call TRBJ2-4; TCRdb picks TRBD2, but there is no DNA to check that call. Germline V gene sequence: CDR1 ENHRY, CDR2 SYGVKD. CDR3 size: 15 residues. The CDR3 loop is CAISSTLIAKNIQYF.

V usage is TRBV4-3 and J usage is TRBJ1-4. CDR1 LGHNA and CDR2 YSLEER come from the germline V gene. The CDR3 has 15 residues. The CDR3 here is CASSQHTTLNEKLFF.